Sequencing of this T cell receptor beta chain was carried out in a study of cytomegalovirus exposure and HLA in healthy donors (dated by TCRdb to between 2016 and 2019). Study-level background: In an earlier analysis of 550 to 750 of the donors, 276 Gb of sequence data and roughly 100 million unique TCR beta sequences from approximately 180 million T cells were reported. An early release covering just under 650 HLA-typed donors comprised 250 to 350 gigabases of sequencing data and around 80 million unique TCR sequences. Among the roughly 390 genotyped donors, around 81% belonged to the genetic ancestry cluster associated with self-reported Caucasian donors. The study aimed to test whether cataloging public T cell receptors could reveal signatures of past pathogen exposure. The study profiled the T cell repertoires of about 640 subjects by immunosequencing and related them to cytomegalovirus serostatus. In addition to the first cohort of approximately 650 subjects, a separate validation cohort of approximately 110 different subjects was used. To predict cytomegalovirus infection status, the study combined high-throughput TCR immunosequencing, statistical association of individual TCRs with disease status, and machine learning. To study patterns of TCR occurrence, a later analysis re-analyzed previously published TCR beta repertoires from around 670 donors and added high-resolution HLA genotyping. Rather than drawing on any new phenotypic data, the later analysis identified candidate immune exposures from TCR beta sequences and the way those sequences occurred across donors. In an earlier analysis of 500 to 650 of the donors, high-throughput TCR beta sequencing was used to judge whether each TCR beta V gene segment behaved as functional or pseudogenic. Donor age, sex, ethnicity and CMV serostatus were compiled alongside the repertoire data. A later genetic analysis used genome-wide SNP genotypes for about 65% of the roughly 700 donors, treating that subset as a discovery cohort. Every repertoire in the discovery cohort had been generated on one and the same sequencing platform. HLA typing included class I and class II loci at four-digit resolution. The number of donors typed differed by locus, with about 629-630 for A, B, C, DRB1 and DQB1, around 520 for DQA1, 600 to 610 for DPA1, and some 450 for DPB1. Several DR-DQ haplotypes were treated as single units for association and clustering because of strong linkage in the cohort. On average, around 200,000 unique TCR beta nucleotide sequences were sequenced per donor among some 430 genotyped donors of the cohort, with about 17% of those sequences being non-productive.

The CDR3, from cysteine to phenylalanine, totals 13 residues. Only CDR3 DNA remains: 39 bases, in frame from the first base. The germline V gene (reference sequence) yields GTSNPN for CDR1 and SVGIG for CDR2. Deletion took 5 bases off V and 4 bases off J, with a span of 11 bases between the germline ends. General conclusions and limits of the study: The only immune exposure information available for the cohort was CMV serostatus. Correlated functional status among segregating V segments might be attributable to linkage disequilibrium, but an unknown experimental factor could not be ruled out. A cluster of highly shared sequence variants was judged likely to represent a technical artifact of the sequencing pipeline. A further reported finding was that TCR beta sequences accurately predicted the HLA-A and HLA-B alleles for most subjects in the first cohort. A later analysis found that HLA-associated TCR beta chains were more clonally expanded and had lower generation probabilities than equally common non-associated chains. Presence/absence analyses assumed roughly uniform sequencing depth across donors, an assumption that may not hold. Most TCR sequences were seen in very few donors, while some public TCRs were found in many individuals. Some IMGT-functional V segments, including TRBV6-2 and TRBV6-3, could not be told apart with the 87-base-pair reads, so those segments were excluded. A later genetic analysis reported fewer N-insertions in productive TCRs among donors in an Asian-associated ancestry cluster than the roughly 700-donor mean. When HLA alleles, especially DR and DQ, strongly co-occurred, attributing TCR associations to individual alleles was difficult. The authors suggested that the approach could potentially be generalized to other disease states and immunological phenotypes. An earlier analysis of roughly 570 of the donors showed that most TCR beta V segments appeared in productive rearrangements either about 90% or about 30% of the time, which broadly matched IMGT annotations. A total of 150 to 200 TCR beta chains were listed by the study as associated with cytomegalovirus. V-gene and J-gene trimming of TCR beta chains was associated with a missense DCLRE1C variant in a later genetic analysis, and the association was replicated in an independent cohort. In a later analysis, several top co-occurrence clusters were reported to appear linked to parvovirus B19, influenza, CMV and Epstein-Barr virus. According to a later analysis, most CMV-associated TCR beta chains appeared to be HLA-restricted, and the HLA associations seemed to be driven largely by CMV exposure. In vitro tests confirmed that a few of the cytomegalovirus-associated TCR beta chains recognize cytomegalovirus antigens. Because HLA typing was unavailable for some donors at each locus, only the typed subset was used in association tests. The classifier was reported to diagnose cytomegalovirus status with high specificity and sensitivity in both the original cohort and the validation cohort. At a false discovery rate of 0.05, a later analysis linked under 20,000 TCR beta sequences to specific HLA alleles. The cohort was sequenced for TCR beta chains only, and without alpha or paired-chain data the features that could be detected were limited. The earlier analysis of nearly 600 of the donors excluded about 16 rarely observed V segments, including chromosome 9 orphons, because counts were too low. In a later analysis, TCR association rates were found to vary across HLA loci, with the most associated TCRs seen for DRB1 alleles and the fewest for HLA-C alleles.

With respect to this clone: What this receptor recognizes is not known. Qualities for individual bases were not recorded, and no much larger clone is one base off.

The library was made by the immunoSEQ multiplex PCR assay. The multiplex PCR relied on a mix of 60 forward primers for TCR Vbeta segments and 13 reverse primers for TCR Jbeta segments. The CDR3 region of rearranged TCR beta genes was amplified from genomic DNA with a multiplex PCR assay. On the Illumina HiSeq System, the amplified TCR beta libraries were sequenced as 87-base-pair reads. Per the authors' processing: A later analysis tallied roughly 76 million unique TCR beta chains across the 666 repertoires, and some 12 million of those chains were shared by two or more donors. A nearest-neighbor algorithm error-corrected the raw reads and collapsed the reads into unique sequences, merging closely related sequences to remove PCR and sequencing errors. To assign V, D and J gene segments, CDR3 sequences were aligned to IMGT reference sequences. For a sequence to be retained, a match of at least six nucleotides was required to both a V gene segment and a J gene segment. A rearrangement was called productive if the CDR3 had no stop codons and remained in frame with V and J, and every other rearrangement was called non-productive. Following IMGT convention, CDR3 was defined as the stretch from the second conserved V-encoded cysteine to the conserved J-encoded phenylalanine. In an earlier analysis of around 640 of the donors, sequences lacking an unambiguous match to a single V gene segment were excluded. An earlier analysis of 450 to 650 of the donors called V segments functional above 56.7% productive rearrangements and segregating when the between-donor standard deviation exceeded 5%. A statistical classification framework was developed to diagnose cytomegalovirus status using the catalog of TCR beta chain sequences. In a later analysis, V and J genes were assigned by comparing TCR nucleotide sequences against IMGT/GENE-DB human TR gene sequences. Using the TCRdist pipeline, a later analysis assigned CDR3 sequences along with most-parsimonious VDJ recombination scenarios. In a later analysis, each TCR beta chain was defined by its CDR3 amino acid sequence together with its V-gene family, and reads without a unique V-gene family were excluded. As a way to deal with suspected cross-contamination and a sequencing artifact, a later analysis dropped hundreds of nucleotide sequences that were highly shared and had low generation probability. A later analysis calculated a clonal expansion index for each public chain from normalized within-repertoire ranks of inferred template counts. In a later analysis, generation probabilities were computed with a VDJ recombination model fitted to out-of-frame rearrangements, and the resulting probabilities were checked against IGoR. In a later analysis, TCR-TCR, TCR-HLA and TCR-CMV co-occurrence was scored with hypergeometric tests, and a repertoire-size bias correction was applied to TCR pairs. False discovery rates were estimated in a later analysis by permuting HLA or CMV assignments 20 times. In a later analysis, co-occurring TCRs were grouped using DBSCAN, and TCRdist sequence similarity was added for clustering within HLA-allele-positive subsets. Repertoires with fewer than 30,000 or more than 120,000 public chains were left out of co-occurrence clustering, as were five repertoires with anomalous nucleotide sharing. Drawn from immuneACCESS, this table holds only the in-frame rearrangements with V and J called that TCRdb kept. Clones are partly lost; checked studies trace under half to an unresolved V gene and leave the rest unexplained. V and J calls and clone size follow that table, whereas D and trimming were derived from the DNA. The sample table records about 100,000 clones; more than 65% of these occur just once. The leading ten clones occupy under 4.5% of the sample.

In total, approximately 690 healthy bone marrow donors made up the cohort. At the time of sampling, every cohort member was nominally healthy, though immune exposures that went unrecorded were likely present. The donor was CMV seropositive and was included in the group of around 300 seropositive cohort members. A peripheral blood sample was collected from each donor, and TCR beta sequencing was performed on peripheral blood mononuclear cells. The Qiagen DNeasy Blood Extraction Kit was used to extract genomic DNA from the blood cell samples. Input material: PBMCs. The V and J segments used are TRBV30 and TRBJ2-2; the D gene cannot be resolved reliably. This sequence was found in a woman between 45 and 60 years old in good health and CMV-seropositive. The DNA sequence is as follows: TGTGCCTGGGTGAGAGGTCGCACCGGGGAGCTGTTTTTT. This sequence encodes CAWVRGRTGELFF.